The 4 T cell receptor beta chains given below trace back to one sample, sequenced in a study of beta chain features in type 1 diabetes. Reverse transcribing all isolated RNA meant expressed TCRB transcripts were sequenced. Sequencing was performed with immunoSEQ multiplex PCR; in TCRdb, only in-frame clones are kept and a portion is missing. This sample has 970,000 or so clones, with about a sixth found just once. The sample was naive CD4+ T cells from blood. The receptors here all came from a woman in her late teens or twenties in good health.

The chain is built from TRBV5-4 and TRBJ2-2, with 8 positions matching TRBD1. Germline loops: CDR1 SGHNT, CDR2 YYREEE (reference sequence). The J segment lost 8 bases and the V segment lost 3 bases, leaving 9 bases of the junction unmatched. This CDR3 comprises 15 residues. The CDR3 nucleotides are TGTGCCAGCAGCTCCACACAGGGGGTGCCGGGGGAGCTGTTTTTT. Translated, it gives CASSSTQGVPGELFF.

The chain recombines TRBV20-1 with TRBJ1-4; the D is unclear. CDR1 is DFQATT and CDR2 is SNEGSKA in the germline V gene (reference sequence). The CDR3 covers 11 residues. Trimming stripped 6 bases from V and 8 bases from J, with 10 bases between. The DNA of the CDR3 is TGCAGTGCGGTTATCGGGGAAAAACTGTTTTTT. It encodes CSAVIGEKLFF.

The chain links TRBV28 to TRBJ2-7; 8 positions match TRBD2. Looked up from germline, CDR1 is MDHEN and CDR2 is SYDVKM. The trim removed 3 bases at V and 3 bases at J, leaving 7 bases unmatched. This CDR3 region has 15 residues. DNA of the CDR3: TGTGCCAGCAGTTTGACAGCGGGAGCCCACTACGAGCAGTACTTC. It encodes CASSLTAGAHYEQYF.

This clone showed up just a few times. The DNA of the CDR3 is TGTGCCAGCTGTACTGATGAAGCTTTCTTT. Its translation is CASCTDEAFF. This chain connects TRBV28 to TRBJ1-1, with D unclear. Germline V gives CDR1 MDHEN, CDR2 SYDVKM. Trimming pared 8 bases from V and 7 bases from J, leaving 8 bases between. The CDR3 consists of 10 residues.